This is a list of T cell receptor beta chains from one sample in a study of blood T cell repertoires in COVID-19. Profiled with immunoSEQ multiplex PCR; TCRdb holds only in-frame clones, not every one. The table includes more than 350,000 clones, 75% to 90% detected once. The material sequenced was PBMCs or T cells enriched from blood (not recorded which). The receptors originated from a man aged 18-30 years who had recovered from COVID-19. CDR3s include the opening cysteine and the closing phenylalanine or tryptophan. D genes are given only for firm matches. Only some rows state a clone size, as once, few, many or a class for expanded clones.

NA	TRBV9	TRBD2	TRBJ2-7	CASSAGGVKYF	TGTGCCAGCAGCGCCGGGGGGGTGAAGTACTTC
NA	TRBV5-1	NA	TRBJ2-7	CASSSGQTYEQYF	TGCGCCAGCAGCTCAGGACAGACCTACGAGCAGTACTTC
NA	TRBV4-3	NA	TRBJ1-1	CASSQRLDVEAFF	TGCGCCAGCAGCCAACGACTCGACGTTGAAGCTTTCTTT
NA	TRBV1	NA	TRBJ2-1	CTSSQDLGVPLGAHNEQFF	TGCACCAGCAGCCAAGATCTTGGGGTCCCACTGGGGGCCCACAATGAGCAGTTCTTC
NA	TRBV7-3	NA	TRBJ2-7	CASSLYEQYF	TGTGCCAGCAGCCTCTACGAGCAGTACTTC
NA	TRBV9	NA	TRBJ1-2	CASNGREYGYTF	TGTGCCAGCAACGGACGGGAGTATGGCTACACCTTC
once	TRBV11-2	NA	TRBJ2-1	CASSLSGGTEQFF	TGTGCCAGCAGCTTATCTGGAGGGACCGAGCAGTTCTTC
few	TRBV11-3	NA	TRBJ2-3	CASSLDAGNTDTQYF	TGTGCCAGCAGCTTAGATGCGGGAAACACAGATACGCAGTATTTT
NA	TRBV29-1	NA	TRBJ2-2	CSVDVSGTGELFF	TGCAGCGTTGATGTTAGCGGCACCGGGGAGCTGTTTTTT
few	TRBV7-3	NA	TRBJ2-3	CASSSNGGSTDTQYF	TGTGCCAGCAGCTCCAACGGGGGAAGCACAGATACGCAGTATTTT
NA	TRBV6-5	TRBD2	TRBJ2-7	CASSSRLAGVEQYF	TGTGCCAGCAGCTCCCGACTAGCGGGAGTTGAGCAGTACTTC
once	TRBV30	TRBD2	TRBJ2-2	CAWKVAGGNTGELFF	TGTGCCTGGAAGGTAGCGGGAGGAAACACCGGGGAGCTGTTTTTT
NA	TRBV10-3	TRBD2	TRBJ2-3	CAISESPLAGTTDTQYF	TGTGCCATCAGTGAGTCCCCGTTAGCGGGAACCACAGATACGCAGTATTTT
NA	TRBV5-4	NA	TRBJ2-2	CASSLVVGPTGELFF	TGTGCCAGCAGCTTGGTCGTGGGCCCCACCGGGGAGCTGTTTTTT
NA	TRBV7-8	NA	TRBJ1-2	CASSLATGTNYGYTF	TGTGCCAGCAGCTTAGCCACAGGGACCAACTATGGCTACACCTTC
NA	TRBV6-6	TRBD1	TRBJ1-4	CASRDPGQGNEKLFF	TGTGCCAGCAGGGACCCGGGACAGGGGAACGAAAAACTGTTTTTT
few	TRBV5-8	TRBD1	TRBJ1-2	CASSSGTGDGYTF	TGTGCCAGCAGCTCTGGGACAGGCGATGGCTACACCTTC
NA	TRBV5-1	NA	TRBJ1-2	CASSLGTYYGYTF	TGCGCCAGCAGCCTGGGGACTTACTATGGCTACACCTTC
few	TRBV7-8	NA	TRBJ1-2	CASSLVGDNYGYTF	TGTGCCAGCAGCTTAGTTGGAGATAACTATGGCTACACCTTC
once	TRBV9	NA	TRBJ2-3	CASSRNGLAQYF	TGTGCCAGCAGCAGAAACGGCCTAGCGCAGTATTTT
NA	TRBV9	TRBD2	TRBJ2-5	CASSVAGTSGQETQYF	TGTGCCAGCAGCGTAGCTGGGACTAGCGGCCAAGAGACCCAGTACTTC
NA	TRBV5-1	NA	TRBJ2-3	CASRKQVISTDTQYF	TGCGCCAGCAGGAAACAGGTCATTAGCACAGATACGCAGTATTTT
once	TRBV19	NA	TRBJ1-1	CASSIGEGFTEAFF	TGTGCCAGTAGTATAGGGGAGGGGTTCACTGAAGCTTTCTTT
NA	TRBV19	TRBD1	TRBJ1-5	CASSRDRGPFNQPQHF	TGTGCCAGTAGTCGGGACAGGGGGCCTTTCAATCAGCCCCAGCATTTT
NA	TRBV6-1	NA	TRBJ2-7	CASSEFGRQLGQYF	TGTGCCAGCAGTGAATTCGGCAGGCAACTGGGGCAGTACTTC
NA	TRBV4-1	TRBD1	TRBJ1-2	CASSLERMTGISLNGYTF	TGCGCCAGCAGCCTCGAACGAATGACAGGGATCAGTCTTAATGGCTACACCTTC
NA	TRBV2	TRBD2	TRBJ2-1	CASSEWTSASYNEQFF	TGTGCCAGCAGTGAATGGACTAGCGCCTCCTACAATGAGCAGTTCTTC
NA	TRBV6-4	NA	TRBJ2-7	CASVGVPSYEQYF	TGTGCCAGCGTAGGGGTCCCCTCCTACGAGCAGTACTTC